This TCR beta chain derives from a study of beta chain features in type 1 diabetes. The authors reverse transcribed all of the isolated RNA, so sequencing captured expressed TCRB transcripts. Deep immunoSEQ sequencing covered naive, central memory and regulatory T cell samples. Profiled with immunoSEQ multiplex PCR; TCRdb holds only in-frame clones, not every one. The sample shows over 650,000 clones, over 13% of them seen only once. CD45RO/CCR7/CD25/CD127/CD95/CD27 separated CD4+ naive, central memory, regulatory and stem cell-like memory cells by sorting. A few counts support this clone. Its antigen remains unidentified. Study results and caveats: In every one of the four CD4+ subsets, TCRB CDR3s were moderately but significantly shorter in Type 1 diabetes patients.

Germline V gene sequence: CDR1 SGHVS, CDR2 FNYEAQ. The CDR3 totals 15 residues. V trimming: 5 bases; J trimming: 6 bases; junction bases outside the gene matches: 9. The receptor was isolated from a man younger than 30 with type 1 diabetes. The specimen sequenced was naive CD4+ T cells from blood. V and J are TRBV7-6 and TRBJ2-1; 8 bases match TRBD1. The CDR3 spells CASSPRQGYVNEQFF. The CDR3 DNA reads TGTGCCAGCAGCCCCCGACAGGGGTATGTCAATGAGCAGTTCTTC.